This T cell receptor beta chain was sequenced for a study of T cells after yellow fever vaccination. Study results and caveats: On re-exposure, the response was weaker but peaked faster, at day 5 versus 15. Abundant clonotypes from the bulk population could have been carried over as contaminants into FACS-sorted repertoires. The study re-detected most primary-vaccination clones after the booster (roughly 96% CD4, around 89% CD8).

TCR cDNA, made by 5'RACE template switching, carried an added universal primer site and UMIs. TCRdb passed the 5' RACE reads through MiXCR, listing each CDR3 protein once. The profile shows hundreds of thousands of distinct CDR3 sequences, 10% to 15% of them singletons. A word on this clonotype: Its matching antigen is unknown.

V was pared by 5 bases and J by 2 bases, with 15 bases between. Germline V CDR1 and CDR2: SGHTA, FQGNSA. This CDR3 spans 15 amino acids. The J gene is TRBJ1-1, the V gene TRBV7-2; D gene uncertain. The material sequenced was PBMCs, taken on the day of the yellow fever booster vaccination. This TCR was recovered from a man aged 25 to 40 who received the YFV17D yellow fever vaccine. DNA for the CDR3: TGTGCCAGCAGCCTACCCCCTCCGGTAAACACTGAAGCTTTCTTT. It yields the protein CASSLPPPVNTEAFF.